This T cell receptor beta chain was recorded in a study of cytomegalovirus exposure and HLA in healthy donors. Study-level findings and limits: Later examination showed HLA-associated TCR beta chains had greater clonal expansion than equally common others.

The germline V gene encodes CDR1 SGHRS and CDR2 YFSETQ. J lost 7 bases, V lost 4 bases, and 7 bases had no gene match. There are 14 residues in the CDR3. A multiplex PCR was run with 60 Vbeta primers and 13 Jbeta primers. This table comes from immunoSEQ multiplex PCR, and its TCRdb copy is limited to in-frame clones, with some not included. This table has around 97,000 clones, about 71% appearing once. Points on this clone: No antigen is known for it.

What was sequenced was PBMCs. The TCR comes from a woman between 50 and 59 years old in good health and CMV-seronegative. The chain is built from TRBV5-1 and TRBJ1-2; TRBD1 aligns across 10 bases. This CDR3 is CASSIATGGRGYTF. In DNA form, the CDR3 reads TGCGCCAGCAGCATCGCGACAGGGGGCCGTGGCTACACCTTC.